This T cell receptor (beta chain) comes out of a study of regulatory T cells in long-lasting Graves disease. A word on this clonotype: Its antigen is unknown.

Study outcomes and limitations: Persistent disease was associated with favored TRBV28 usage and with favored use of TRBJ1-2 and TRBJ2-5.

Trimming cost V 6 bases and J 6 bases; bases outside gene matches: 11. The CDR3 consists of 15 residues. Time point denoted: newly diagnosed GD, antithyroid drugs for less than 3 months. From RNA extracted from PBMCs, the TCR library was made. Xi'an, China, was home to the endocrinology department that provided patients. TCR beta libraries were built with iRepertoire HTBI primers and Arm-PCR of CDR3 regions. Each CDR3 protein is one row after TCRdb ran MiXCR on the multiplex PCR reads. The repertoire holds a few hundred thousand distinct CDR3 sequences, with around 20% as singletons. V and J are TRBV12-3 or TRBV12-4 and TRBJ2-1, with 7 positions matching TRBD1. This sequence was found in a female donor with Graves disease. Material: peripheral blood mononuclear cells (PBMCs), obtained at new diagnosis, from a patient treated with antithyroid drugs. CDR3 loop: CASRSGTAHSNEQFF. The CDR3 DNA reads as TGTGCCAGCAGGTCCGGGACAGCACACTCCAATGAGCAGTTCTTC.